This T cell receptor (beta chain) comes out of a study of T cell changes during pregnancy in multiple sclerosis. Generated by immunoSEQ multiplex PCR, the TCRdb table keeps only in-frame clones and is missing some. The table shows some 41,000 clones, with about 88% occurring only once. The CDR3 is made up of 14 amino acids. Germline assignment: CDR1 SEHNR and CDR2 FQNEAQ (reference sequence). V lost 8 bases and J lost 0, with 11 bases in between. Sequencing used CD8+ T cells from peripheral blood mononuclear cells, obtained in the first trimester of pregnancy. The TCR originated in a female donor with multiple sclerosis, enrolled in a pregnancy study. The chain is built from TRBV7-9 and TRBJ1-3; D possibly corresponds to TRBD1 (6 bases). CDR3 protein: CASAGGISGNTIYF. Here the CDR3 DNA reads TGTGCCAGCGCTGGGGGCATCTCTGGAAACACCATATATTTT. Drawing the rest from reference TRBV7-9 and TRBJ1-3, the complete variable domain is DTGVSQNPRHKITKRGQNVTFRCDPISEHNRLYWYRQTLGQGPEFLTYFQNEAQLEKSRLLSDRFSAERPKGSFSTLEIQRTEQGDSAMYLCASAGGISGNTIYFGEGSWLTVV.